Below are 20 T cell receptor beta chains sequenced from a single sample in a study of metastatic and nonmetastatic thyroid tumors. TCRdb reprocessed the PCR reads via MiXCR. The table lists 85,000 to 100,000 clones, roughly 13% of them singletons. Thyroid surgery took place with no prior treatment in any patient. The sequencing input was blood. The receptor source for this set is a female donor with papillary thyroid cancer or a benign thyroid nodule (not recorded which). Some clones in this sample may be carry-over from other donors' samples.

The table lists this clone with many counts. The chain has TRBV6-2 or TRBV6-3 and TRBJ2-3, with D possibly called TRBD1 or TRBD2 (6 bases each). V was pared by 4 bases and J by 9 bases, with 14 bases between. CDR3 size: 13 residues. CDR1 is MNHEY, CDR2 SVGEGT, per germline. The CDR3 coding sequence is TGTGCCAGCAGTTGGGGGCCGGGGGCGACGCAGTATTTT. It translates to CASSWGPGATQYF.

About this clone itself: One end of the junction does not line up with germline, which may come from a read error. CDR3 in DNA: TGTTCCAGTAGCTCCTGTCGCGAGCAGTACTTC. This encodes CSSSSCREQYF. V usage is TRBV19 and J usage is TRBJ2-7; D remains ambiguous. In germline, CDR1 is LNHDA, CDR2 SQIVND (reference sequence). This CDR3 contains 11 residues.

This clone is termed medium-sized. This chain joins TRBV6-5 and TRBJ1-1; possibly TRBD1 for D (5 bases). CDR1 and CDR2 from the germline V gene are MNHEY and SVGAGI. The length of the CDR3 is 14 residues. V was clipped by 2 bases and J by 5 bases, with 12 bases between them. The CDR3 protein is CASSYKSGETEAFF. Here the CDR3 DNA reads TGTGCCAGCAGTTACAAATCGGGGGAAACTGAAGCTTTCTTT.

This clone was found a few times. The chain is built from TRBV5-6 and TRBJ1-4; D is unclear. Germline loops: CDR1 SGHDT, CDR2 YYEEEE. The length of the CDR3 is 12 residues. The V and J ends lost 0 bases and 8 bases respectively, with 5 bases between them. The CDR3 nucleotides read TGTGCCAGCAGCTTGGCCGGGGAAAAACTGTTTTTT. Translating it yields CASSLAGEKLFF.

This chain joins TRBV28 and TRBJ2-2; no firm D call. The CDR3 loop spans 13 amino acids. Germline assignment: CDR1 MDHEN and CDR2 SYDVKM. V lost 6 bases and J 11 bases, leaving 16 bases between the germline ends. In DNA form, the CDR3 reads TGTGCCAGCAGCCGGCCGAACACCCGTGAGCTGTTTTTT. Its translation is CASSRPNTRELFF.

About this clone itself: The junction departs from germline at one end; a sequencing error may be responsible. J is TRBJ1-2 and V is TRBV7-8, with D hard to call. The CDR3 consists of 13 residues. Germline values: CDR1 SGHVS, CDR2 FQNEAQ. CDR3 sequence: CASSALINYGYAF. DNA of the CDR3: TGTGCCAGCAGCGCATTAATTAACTATGGCTACGCCTTC.

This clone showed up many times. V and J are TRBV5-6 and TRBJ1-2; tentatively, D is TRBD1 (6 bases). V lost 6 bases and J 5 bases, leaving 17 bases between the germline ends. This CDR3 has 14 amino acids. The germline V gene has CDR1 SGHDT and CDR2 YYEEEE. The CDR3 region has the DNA TGTGCCAGCAACTCCCAGGGGATTCTATATGGCTACACCTTC. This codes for CASNSQGILYGYTF.

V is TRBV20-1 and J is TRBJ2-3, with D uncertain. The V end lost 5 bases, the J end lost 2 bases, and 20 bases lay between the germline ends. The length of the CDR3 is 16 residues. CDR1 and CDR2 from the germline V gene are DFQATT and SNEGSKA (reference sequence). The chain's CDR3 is CSAEVPPHVVTDTQYF. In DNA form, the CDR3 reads TGCAGTGCTGAAGTGCCGCCTCACGTGGTCACAGATACGCAGTATTTT.

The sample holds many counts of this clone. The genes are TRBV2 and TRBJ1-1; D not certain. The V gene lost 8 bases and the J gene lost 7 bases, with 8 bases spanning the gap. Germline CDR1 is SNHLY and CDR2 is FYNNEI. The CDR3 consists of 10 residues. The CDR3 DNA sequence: TGTGCCAGCGGCGAGTATGAAGCTTTCTTT. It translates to CASGEYEAFF.

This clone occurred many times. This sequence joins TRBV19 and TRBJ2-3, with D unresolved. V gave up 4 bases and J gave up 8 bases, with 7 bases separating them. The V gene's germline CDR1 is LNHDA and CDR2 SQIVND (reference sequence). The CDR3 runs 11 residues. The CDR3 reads CASSNRATQYF. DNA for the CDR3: TGTGCCAGTAGTAATCGGGCTACGCAGTATTTT.

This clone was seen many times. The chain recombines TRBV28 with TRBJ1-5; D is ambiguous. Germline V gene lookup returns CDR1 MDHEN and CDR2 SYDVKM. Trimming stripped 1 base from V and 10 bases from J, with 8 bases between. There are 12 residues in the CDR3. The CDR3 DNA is TGTGCCAGCAGTTTATCGGGAAGCCCCCAGCATTTT. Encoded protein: CASSLSGSPQHF.

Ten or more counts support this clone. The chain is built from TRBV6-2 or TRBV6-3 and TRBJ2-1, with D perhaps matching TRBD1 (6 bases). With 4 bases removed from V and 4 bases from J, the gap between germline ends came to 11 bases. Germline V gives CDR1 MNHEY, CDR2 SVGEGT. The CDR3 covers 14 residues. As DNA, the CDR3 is TGTGCCAGCAGTTGGACAGAATCTTACAATGAGCAGTTCTTC. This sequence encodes CASSWTESYNEQFF.

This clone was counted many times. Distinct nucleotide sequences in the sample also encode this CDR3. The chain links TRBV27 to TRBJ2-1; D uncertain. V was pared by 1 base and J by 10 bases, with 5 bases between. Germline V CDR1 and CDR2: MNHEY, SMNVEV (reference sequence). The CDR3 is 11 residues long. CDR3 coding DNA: TGTGCCAGCAGTTTATATGGGGAGCAGTTCTTC. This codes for CASSLYGEQFF.

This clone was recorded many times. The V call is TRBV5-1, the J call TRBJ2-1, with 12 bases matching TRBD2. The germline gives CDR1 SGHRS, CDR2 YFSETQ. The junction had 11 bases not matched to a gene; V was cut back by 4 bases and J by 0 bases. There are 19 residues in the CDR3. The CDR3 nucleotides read TGCGCCAGCAGCGGGGTCGGGACTAGCGGGCCTAGCTCCTACAATGAGCAGTTCTTC. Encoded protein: CASSGVGTSGPSSYNEQFF.

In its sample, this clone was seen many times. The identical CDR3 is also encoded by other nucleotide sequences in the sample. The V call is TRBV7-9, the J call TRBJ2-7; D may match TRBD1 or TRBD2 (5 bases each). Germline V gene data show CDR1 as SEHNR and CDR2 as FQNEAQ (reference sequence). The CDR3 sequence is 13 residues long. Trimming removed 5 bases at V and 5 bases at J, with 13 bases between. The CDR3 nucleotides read TGTGCCAGCAGCCCCATCGGGGCGGACGAGCAGTACTTC. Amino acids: CASSPIGADEQYF. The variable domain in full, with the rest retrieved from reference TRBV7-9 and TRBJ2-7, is DTGVSQNPRHKITKRGQNVTFRCDPISEHNRLYWYRQTLGQGPEFLTYFQNEAQLEKSRLLSDRFSAERPKGSFSTLEIQRTEQGDSAMYLCASSPIGADEQYFGPGTRLTVT.

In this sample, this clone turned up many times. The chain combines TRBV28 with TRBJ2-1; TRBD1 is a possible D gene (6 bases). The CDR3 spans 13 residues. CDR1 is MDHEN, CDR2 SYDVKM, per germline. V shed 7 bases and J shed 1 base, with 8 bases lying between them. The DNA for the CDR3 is TGTGCCAGCAAACAGGGATCCTACAATGAGCAGTTCTTC. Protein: CASKQGSYNEQFF.

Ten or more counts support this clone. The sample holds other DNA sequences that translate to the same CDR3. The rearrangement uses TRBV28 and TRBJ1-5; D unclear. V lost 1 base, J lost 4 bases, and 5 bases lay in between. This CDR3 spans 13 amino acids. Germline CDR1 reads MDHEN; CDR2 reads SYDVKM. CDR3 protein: CASSLYLNQPQHF. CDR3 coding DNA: TGTGCCAGCAGTTTATACCTAAATCAGCCCCAGCATTTT.

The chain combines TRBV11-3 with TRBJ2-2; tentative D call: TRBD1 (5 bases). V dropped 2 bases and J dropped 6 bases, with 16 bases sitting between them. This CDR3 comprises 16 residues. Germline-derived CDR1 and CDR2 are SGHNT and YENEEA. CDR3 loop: CASSLIQGYYSGELFF. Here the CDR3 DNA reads TGTGCCAGCAGCTTAATCCAGGGTTACTACTCCGGGGAGCTGTTTTTT.

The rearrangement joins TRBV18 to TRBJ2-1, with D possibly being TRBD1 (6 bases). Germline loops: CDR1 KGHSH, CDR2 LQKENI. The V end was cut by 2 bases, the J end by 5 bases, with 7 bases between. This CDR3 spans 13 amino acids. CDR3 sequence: CASSPRQDNEQFF. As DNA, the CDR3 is TGTGCCAGCTCACCAAGACAGGACAATGAGCAGTTCTTC.

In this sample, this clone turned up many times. CDR3 amino acids: CASSPSGTSAYNEQFF. For the CDR3, the DNA is TGTGCCAGCAGCCCCTCCGGGACTAGCGCGTACAATGAGCAGTTCTTC. This chain joins TRBV7-3 and TRBJ2-1; 10 bases are shared with TRBD2. Germline-derived CDR1 and CDR2 are SGHTA and FQGTGA. The CDR3 covers 16 residues. V shed 5 bases and J 4 bases; nucleotides not matched to a gene: 8.